This T cell receptor beta chain was obtained from a study of patients and donors after allogeneic stem cell transplantation. Trimming pared 8 bases from V and 3 bases from J, leaving 18 bases between. This CDR3 has 15 amino acids. One entry per CDR3 protein results from TCRdb running MiXCR on the RT-PCR reads. The data show around 200,000 distinct CDR3 sequences, more than 35% seen once. This clonotype was observed a single time. The rearrangement joins TRBV12-3 or TRBV12-4 to TRBJ2-3, with D perhaps assigned TRBD1 or TRBD2 (7 bases each). The sequencing sample was made of blood, either unsorted or a sorted T cell fraction (not recorded which). The source is a human donor who was either an allogeneic HSCT recipient or a stem cell or donor lymphocyte infusion donor (not recorded which). It is not recorded whose cells these are; they may come from a transplant donor. The CDR3 bases are TGTGCCAGCCTGGGGAGGGCAGGGGGAACAGATACGCAGTATTTT. Translated, it gives CASLGRAGGTDTQYF.